Following are 14 T cell receptor beta chains from one sample sequenced in a study of regulatory T cells in long-lasting Graves disease. Assembly of TCR beta libraries relied on iRepertoire HTBI primers together with Arm-PCR of CDR3 regions. TCRdb redid the calling of the multiplex PCR reads with MiXCR, one entry per CDR3 protein. Found here are under 450,000 distinct CDR3 sequences, roughly 12% of them singletons; the top ten hold 18%. Specified time point: newly diagnosed GD, antithyroid drugs for less than 3 months. PBMCs provided the RNA from which the TCR library was made. The data also belong to a second study, concerning T cells in Graves' hyperthyroidism and ophthalmopathy.

Here the sequenced sample was peripheral blood mononuclear cells (PBMCs), taken at new diagnosis, from a patient treated with antithyroid drugs. These receptors came from a woman aged 18-29 years with Graves disease.

The rearrangement uses TRBV4-1 and TRBJ1-1; D perhaps matches TRBD1 (5 bases). This CDR3 region has 17 residues. V lost 4 bases to trimming and J lost 4 bases, with 22 bases between them. Germline-derived CDR1 and CDR2 are MGHRA and YSYEKL. The CDR3 loop is CASSLRQLPTLGTEAFF. The CDR3 DNA reads TGCGCCAGCAGCCTTCGACAGCTACCCACCCTGGGCACTGAAGCTTTCTTT.

There are many counts of this clonotype. V is TRBV6-1 and J is TRBJ2-7, with D perhaps being TRBD1 or TRBD2 (7 bases each). V was cut by 6 bases and J by 3 bases, with 12 bases left in between. CDR3 length equals 13 residues. CDR1 MNHNS and CDR2 SASEGT come from the germline V gene. The CDR3 sequence is CASRAGQLYEQYV. The CDR3 coding sequence is TGTGCCAGCAGAGCGGGACAGCTCTACGAGCAGTACGTC.

This clonotype was recorded at least ten times. Here the CDR3 reads CASSRKTGNQPQHF. The CDR3 nucleotides are TGTGCCAGCAGCCGCAAGACAGGGAATCAGCCCCAGCATTTT. The gene calls are TRBV7-8 and TRBJ1-5; 7 nucleotides line up with TRBD1. The length of the CDR3 is 14 residues. Germline loops: CDR1 SGHVS, CDR2 FQNEAQ. Trimming cost V 5 bases and J 4 bases; bases outside gene matches: 5. Drawing the rest from reference TRBV7-8 and TRBJ1-5, the complete variable domain is GAGVSQSPRYKVAKRGQDVALRCDPISGHVSLFWYQQALGQGPEFLTYFQNEAQLDKSGLPSDRFFAERPEGSVSTLKIQRTQQEDSAVYLCASSRKTGNQPQHFGDGTRLSIL.

J is TRBJ1-1 and V is TRBV28, with TRBD1 matching over 7 bases. With V trimmed by 6 bases and J by 1 base, 14 bases remained unmatched. Germline V gene data show CDR1 as MDHEN and CDR2 as SYDVKM. This CDR3 has 17 residues. The CDR3 DNA is TGTGCCAGCAGCCCAGCTGATACAGGGGCCGGGAACACTGAAGCTTTCTTT. This codes for CASSPADTGAGNTEAFF.

This clonotype was recorded many times. V is TRBV6-2 or TRBV6-3 and J is TRBJ2-7; 8 bases are a match to TRBD2. The CDR3 runs 15 residues. V dropped 6 bases and J dropped 3; count of bases not matched to a gene: 10. Germline CDR1 reads MNHEY; CDR2 reads SVGEGT. The CDR3 reads CASRTRGLGVYEQYF. The CDR3, as DNA: TGTGCCAGCAGAACCCGGGGACTAGGGGTCTACGAGCAGTACTTC.

There are many counts of this clonotype. The chain is built from TRBV7-2 and TRBJ2-4; D tentatively fits TRBD1 or TRBD2 (6 bases each). The CDR3 totals 14 residues. Germline loops: CDR1 SGHTA, CDR2 FQGNSA. V was clipped by 4 bases and J by 13 bases, with 20 bases between them. CDR3 residues: CASSSHPRGVMQYF. In DNA, the CDR3 is TGTGCCAGCAGCTCCCATCCGAGGGGGGTTATGCAGTACTTC.

In this sample, this clonotype turned up many times. The V gene is TRBV4-3, the J gene TRBJ2-1, with D hard to call. The CDR3 has 15 amino acids. V was shortened by 0 bases and J by 4 bases, with 10 bases between the two germline ends. Germline V gene lookup returns CDR1 LGHNA and CDR2 YSLEER. CDR3 sequence (DNA): TGCGCCAGCAGCCAAGATGGGTCCCCATACAATGAGCAGTTCTTC. This gives the protein CASSQDGSPYNEQFF.

This clonotype was seen many times. The rearrangement joins TRBV7-9 to TRBJ2-7; D gene uncertain. Germline assignment: CDR1 SEHNR and CDR2 FQNEAQ (reference sequence). The germline V and J ends were trimmed by 1 base and 6 bases, with 7 bases remaining between them. CDR3 length: 12 amino acids. This chain's CDR3 is CASSLVDSEQYV. For the CDR3, the DNA is TGTGCCAGCAGCTTAGTAGACTCCGAGCAGTACGTC.

The rearrangement links TRBV6-9 to TRBJ1-2, with no clear D. V lost 3 bases to trimming and J lost 2 bases, with 13 bases between them. Germline V gene sequence: CDR1 MNHGY, CDR2 SVAAGI. The length of the CDR3 is 15 residues. The CDR3 DNA sequence: TGTGCCAGCAGTTACTACTCGGTCGTCAACTATGGCTACACCTTC. Amino acids: CASSYYSVVNYGYTF.

This clonotype was observed once. A much larger clone differs from this one at a single base, so this may be a read error. V gene TRBV11-2 combines with J gene TRBJ2-1; D is possibly TRBD1 (6 bases). This CDR3 is 23 amino acids long. Germline-derived CDR1 and CDR2 are SGHAT and FQNNGV. This CDR3 reads CASSLRRQLDSRTGYRPYNVQFF. The CDR3 DNA sequence: TGTGCCAGCAGCTTAAGGCGTCAGTTGGACAGCCGAACGGGGTATCGCCCCTACAATGTGCAGTTCTTC.

This clonotype has ten or more counts. The chain combines TRBV20-1 with TRBJ2-2, with D possibly being TRBD1 or TRBD2 (5 bases each). Trimming removed 4 bases at V and 0 bases at J, with 18 bases between. The V gene's germline CDR1 is DFQATT and CDR2 SNEGSKA (reference sequence). The CDR3 loop spans 17 amino acids. The CDR3 loop is CSAKPGRKNSNTGELFF. CDR3 bases: TGCAGTGCTAAACCGGGACGGAAGAATTCGAACACCGGGGAGCTGTTTTTT.

This clonotype was picked up many times. The genes are TRBV6-1 and TRBJ2-5; TRBD1 matches at 7 bases. J lost 4 bases, V lost 5 bases, and 7 bases had no gene match. The V gene's germline CDR1 is MNHNS and CDR2 SASEGT. This CDR3 is built from 14 residues. CDR3 protein: CASSQRGLRETQYF. CDR3 in DNA: TGTGCCAGCAGTCAGAGGGGGCTGCGAGAGACCCAGTACTTC.

The genes are TRBV13 and TRBJ2-5, with TRBD2 identical over 8 bases. TRBJ2-7 matches the DNA end more closely, so the J call is doubtful. The CDR3 covers 16 residues. CDR1 is PRHDT and CDR2 is FYEKMQ in the germline V gene (reference sequence). In DNA, the CDR3 is TGTGCCAGCAGCTTAGGGTCTAGCGGGTGGGCCTACGAGCAGTACGTC. Translating gives CASSLGSSGWAYEQYV.

This clonotype was detected many times. V gene TRBV11-1 combines with J gene TRBJ1-1, with D unclear. Trimming took off 2 bases at V and 7 bases at J, with 8 bases between the two ends. CDR1 SGHAT and CDR2 FQDESV come from the germline V gene (reference sequence). The CDR3 is 12 residues long. The CDR3 region is CASSLLDGEAFF. The CDR3 region has the DNA TGTGCCAGCAGCTTACTGGACGGTGAAGCTTTCTTT.